The 12 T cell receptor beta chains below all came from one sample that was sequenced in a study of T cell repertoires in cytomegalovirus infection. From the reads, TCRdb called clonotypes with MiXCR, one entry per CDR3 protein. This table has about 740,000 distinct CDR3 sequences, roughly 36% appearing once. The sequencing sample was made of PBMCs. These TCRs come from a human donor in good health (CMV status not recorded). Some clones in this sample may be carry-over from other donors' samples.

V is TRBV7-8 and J is TRBJ2-3; 12 bases agree with TRBD2. The ends lost 4 bases at V and 0 bases at J; junction bases unmatched: 5. The CDR3 is 17 amino acids. The germline V gene has CDR1 SGHVS and CDR2 FQNEAQ. The CDR3 region has the DNA TGTGCCAGCAGCTATAGACTAGCGGGGGAAAGCACAGATACGCAGTATTTT. Protein product: CASSYRLAGESTDTQYF.

This clonotype was counted ten times or more. The rearrangement links TRBV28 to TRBJ1-2; 7 positions agree with TRBD1. Germline V gene lookup returns CDR1 MDHEN and CDR2 SYDVKM. The CDR3 is made up of 14 amino acids. V trimming: 2 bases; J trimming: 4 bases; junction bases outside the gene matches: 4. The CDR3 nucleotides are TGTGCCAGCAGTTTAACAGGGGAAAGCTATGGCTACACCTTC. This sequence encodes CASSLTGESYGYTF.

This clonotype was counted between two and nine times. The gene calls are TRBV28 and TRBJ2-7; D might be TRBD2 (6 bases). CDR1 and CDR2 from the germline V gene are MDHEN and SYDVKM. The CDR3 runs 13 residues. Trimming took off 6 bases at V and 11 bases at J, with 20 bases between the two ends. The chain's CDR3 is CASRTTSPRREYF. The CDR3 nucleotides read TGTGCCAGCAGAACCACTAGCCCACGTAGGGAGTACTTC.

The V call is TRBV11-2, the J call TRBJ1-2; D is possibly TRBD1 (6 bases). CDR1 is SGHAT, CDR2 FQNNGV, per germline. V was trimmed by 5 bases and J by 3 bases, leaving 16 bases between them. CDR3 length: 15 amino acids. CDR3 region: CASSTGQHTDYGYTF. The CDR3 DNA sequence: TGTGCCAGCAGCACTGGACAGCACACCGACTATGGCTACACCTTC.

The chain uses TRBV7-3 and TRBJ1-2; D is possibly TRBD1 (5 bases). The CDR3 extends over 13 amino acids. The germline V and J ends were trimmed by 5 bases and 8 bases, with 15 bases remaining between them. CDR1 and CDR2 from the germline V gene are SGHTA and FQGTGA. The CDR3 region is CASSAQTGGGYTF. The DNA of the CDR3 is TGTGCCAGCAGCGCGCAAACAGGAGGCGGCTACACCTTC.

The rearrangement joins TRBV7-2 to TRBJ2-3; no clear D. The CDR3 contains 15 residues. V lost 1 base to trimming and J lost 4 bases, with 12 bases between them. Germline lookup yields CDR1 SGHTA and CDR2 FQGNSA. The CDR3 nucleotides are TGTGCCAGCAGCTTAGTCCTACCTAGAGCAGATACGCAGTATTTT. Protein product: CASSLVLPRADTQYF.

This clonotype was seen repeatedly, ten times or more. The chain uses TRBV7-2 and TRBJ2-7; 9 nucleotides match TRBD1. Germline loops: CDR1 SGHTA, CDR2 FQGNSA. The CDR3 runs to 14 residues. The V segment lost 3 bases and the J segment 2 bases; nucleotides outside the gene matches: 2. The CDR3 DNA follows: TGTGCCAGCAGCTTCGGGACAGGGCCCTACGAGCAGTACTTC. This encodes CASSFGTGPYEQYF.

The table lists this clonotype with a few counts. The chain employs TRBV6-6 and TRBJ2-7; TRBD1 matches at 8 bases. Germline V gene lookup returns CDR1 MNHNY and CDR2 SVGAGI (reference sequence). Unmatched junction bases numbered 18, after V lost 11 bases and J lost 6 bases. CDR3 length: 15 residues. CDR3 DNA: TGTGCCTGCAAAACTCCCGGGACAGGCGACGCCGAGCAGTACTTC. This sequence encodes CACKTPGTGDAEQYF.

At least ten counts were recorded for this clonotype. This chain joins TRBV7-8 and TRBJ2-3; no reliable D call. Deletions cut 3 bases from V and 4 bases from J, with 8 bases between. CDR1 is SGHVS and CDR2 is FQNEAQ in the germline V gene. This CDR3 spans 13 amino acids. CDR3: CASSFNSADTQYF. CDR3 bases: TGTGCCAGCAGCTTTAACAGCGCAGATACGCAGTATTTT.

This chain links TRBV19 with TRBJ2-5; 9 bases are a match to TRBD1. Germline V gives CDR1 LNHDA, CDR2 SQIVND (reference sequence). This CDR3 contains 14 residues. V shed 9 bases and J 5 bases; nucleotides not matched to a gene: 10. CDR3 bases: TGTGCCAGGCCGGGACAGGGAGCCTTGGAGACCCAGTACTTC. Translation gives CARPGQGALETQYF.

The chain uses TRBV20-1 and TRBJ2-5; perhaps TRBD1 as D (5 bases). V was cut by 2 bases and J by 2 bases, with 15 bases left in between. Germline-derived CDR1 and CDR2 are DFQATT and SNEGSKA (reference sequence). This CDR3 is built from 15 residues. CDR3 in amino acids: CSARTQGFLQETQYF. Written as DNA, the CDR3 is TGCAGTGCTAGAACGCAGGGTTTCTTACAAGAGACCCAGTACTTC.

The rearrangement uses TRBV29-1 and TRBJ2-7; 14 bases are a match to TRBD2. Losses at the gene ends were 6 bases for V and 4 bases for J; bases not matched to a gene: 17. The germline gives CDR1 SQVTM, CDR2 ANQGSEA. This CDR3 has 18 residues. DNA for the CDR3: TGCAGCGTCCCTGGGGGACTAGCGGGAGCCAGATATATTTACGAGCAGTACTTC. It is translated as CSVPGGLAGARYIYEQYF.